A single sample gave rise to the 28 T cell receptor beta chains below, sequenced in a study of cytomegalovirus exposure and HLA in healthy donors. PCR was performed using 60 Vbeta and 13 Jbeta primers. Sequencing was performed with immunoSEQ multiplex PCR; in TCRdb, only in-frame clones are kept and a portion is missing. The sample lists fewer than 150,000 clones; roughly 67% were seen once. Input material: PBMCs. The receptors were gathered from a man between 18 and 35 years old in good health and CMV-seropositive.

This chain connects TRBV10-3 to TRBJ2-2, with no clear D. This CDR3 has 13 amino acids. Germline lookup yields CDR1 ENHRY and CDR2 SYGVKD. V was pared by 6 bases and J by 2 bases, with 7 bases between. This chain's CDR3 is CAISPGNTGELFF. For the CDR3, the DNA is TGTGCCATCAGCCCAGGTAACACCGGGGAGCTGTTTTTT.

J is TRBJ1-1 and V is TRBV30; D ambiguous. Trimming took off 0 bases at V and 3 bases at J, with 14 bases between the two ends. Germline V gene data show CDR1 as GTSNPN and CDR2 as SVGIG (reference sequence). This CDR3 is built from 15 residues. As DNA, the CDR3 is TGTGCCTGGAGTGTCGCTATGCGTCGGGACACTGAAGCTTTCTTT. Translated: CAWSVAMRRDTEAFF.

The chain has TRBV9 and TRBJ2-3; D is undetermined. There are 13 residues in the CDR3. From germline, CDR1 is SGDLS and CDR2 YYNGEE. V dropped 1 base and J dropped 1 base, with 4 bases sitting between them. CDR3: CASSVRGTDTQYF. CDR3 nucleotide sequence: TGTGCCAGCAGCGTACGGGGCACAGATACGCAGTATTTT.

This clone was detected only once. This chain joins TRBV4-2 and TRBJ1-4; D is possibly TRBD1 (5 bases). The V gene lost 2 bases and the J gene lost 4 bases, with 11 bases spanning the gap. Germline CDR1 reads LGHNA; CDR2 reads YNFKEQ. This CDR3 comprises 15 residues. The CDR3 reads CASSQYYRNNEKLFF. The CDR3 bases are TGTGCCAGCAGCCAATATTACAGGAATAATGAAAAACTGTTTTTT.

The gene calls are TRBV4-1 and TRBJ2-3; TRBD1 agrees at 8 bases. The ends lost 4 bases at V and 5 bases at J; junction bases unmatched: 11. CDR3 length: 16 amino acids. Germline CDR1 and CDR2: MGHRA and YSYEKL. In nucleotides, the CDR3 is TGCGCCAGCAGCCTACTAGGGACAGGTCCCGGAGATACGCAGTATTTT. Its protein is CASSLLGTGPGDTQYF.

This chain connects TRBV5-6 to TRBJ2-3, with 7 bases matching TRBD2. Trimming cost V 0 bases and J 2 bases; bases outside gene matches: 6. The V gene's germline CDR1 is SGHDT and CDR2 YYEEEE. This CDR3 has 16 residues. CDR3 coding DNA: TGTGCCAGCAGCTTGGGGGCTAGCGGCTACACAGATACGCAGTATTTT. Translation: CASSLGASGYTDTQYF.

This clone was detected only a few times. This chain joins TRBV7-3 and TRBJ2-2; 10 bases agree with TRBD1. This CDR3 is built from 15 residues. The V gene end was trimmed by 2 bases and the J gene end by 4 bases; junction bases not matched to a gene: 1. The germline V gene has CDR1 SGHTA and CDR2 FQGTGA. CDR3 amino acids: CASSLGTGVTGELFF. The CDR3 region has the DNA TGTGCCAGCAGCTTAGGGACAGGGGTCACCGGGGAGCTGTTTTTT.

The chain is built from TRBV27 and TRBJ2-5, with unresolved D. The better agreement between TRBJ2-7 and the DNA end casts doubt on the J call. Germline V CDR1 and CDR2: MNHEY, SMNVEV (reference sequence). This CDR3 is 11 amino acids long. The CDR3 DNA sequence: TGTGCCAGCAGTGACTTATACGAGCAGTACTTC. Translation gives CASSDLYEQYF.

V gene TRBV4-1 combines with J gene TRBJ1-4; a weak D match, TRBD1 (5 bases). Trimming removed 0 bases at V and 4 bases at J, with 18 bases between. CDR3 size: 18 residues. The germline gives CDR1 MGHRA, CDR2 YSYEKL. CDR3 sequence reads: CASSQDRQGTAYNEKLFF. CDR3 in DNA: TGCGCCAGCAGCCAAGATCGGCAGGGAACAGCCTATAATGAAAAACTGTTTTTT.

This chain joins TRBV5-6 and TRBJ2-3, with a weak D call TRBD2 (7 bases). The CDR3 is 15 amino acids. CDR1 and CDR2 from the germline V gene are SGHDT and YYEEEE. The V and J ends lost 5 bases and 4 bases respectively, with 17 bases between them. CDR3 in amino acids: CASSPPGGPADTQYF. CDR3 DNA sequence: TGTGCCAGCAGTCCGCCGGGGGGCCCCGCAGATACGCAGTATTTT.

This clone appeared once. V and J are TRBV28 and TRBJ1-4, with TRBD1 identical over 7 bases. CDR3 size: 14 residues. With V trimmed by 5 bases and J by 8 bases, 8 bases remained unmatched. Germline CDR1 and CDR2: MDHEN and SYDVKM. CDR3 sequence (DNA): TGTGCCAGCAGTACAGGGGTCGTTTGGGAAAAACTGTTTTTT. It yields the protein CASSTGVVWEKLFF.

The rearrangement joins TRBV12-2 to TRBJ1-5; the D call of TRBD1 is as the table states it, not checked on the DNA. TRBV12-2 is a recognized pseudogene. The length of the CDR3 is 16 residues. The chain's CDR3 is CASRGDTHGFWHLGAF. CDR3 coding DNA: TGTGCAAGTCGAGGGGACACCCACGGATTCTGGCATCTCGGGGCATTT.

The rearrangement uses TRBV5-4 and TRBJ2-5; weak D call: TRBD1 (5 bases). This CDR3 is 13 amino acids long. V lost 2 bases and J 2 bases, leaving 7 bases between the germline ends. CDR1 and CDR2 from the germline V gene are SGHNT and YYREEE (reference sequence). CDR3 bases: TGTGCCAGCAGCTTAAGGGGTCAAGAGACCCAGTACTTC. This encodes CASSLRGQETQYF.

J is TRBJ2-1 and V is TRBV4-2, with 8 bases that match TRBD2. Germline CDR1 LGHNA, CDR2 YNFKEQ. The CDR3 is 15 amino acids. V lost 1 base to trimming and J lost 8 bases; unmatched junction nucleotides: 7. DNA for the CDR3: TGTGCCAGCAGCCAAGGTTCGGGGGGGTCGGATGAGCAGTTCTTC. Its translation: CASSQGSGGSDEQFF.

V is TRBV5-4 and J is TRBJ2-1; TRBD2 matches 9 bases. There are 16 residues in the CDR3. The V gene's germline CDR1 is SGHNT and CDR2 YYREEE (reference sequence). J gave up 2 bases and V 5 bases, and 8 bases lay outside the gene matches. CDR3 sequence (DNA): TGTGCCAGCAGTCCAGCGGGGGGACGGACCTACAATGAGCAGTTCTTC. Translation: CASSPAGGRTYNEQFF.

In this sample, this clone turned up a few times. Additional DNA sequences in this sample encode the identical CDR3. This CDR3 reads CASSPLTRNTEAFF. The CDR3 region has the DNA TGTGCCAGCTCACCACTCACACGGAACACTGAAGCTTTCTTT. The rearrangement uses TRBV18 and TRBJ1-1, with D unclear. The CDR3 runs to 14 residues. The V end lost 1 base, the J end lost 1 base, and 7 bases lay between the germline ends. Germline V gives CDR1 KGHSH, CDR2 LQKENI.

V gene TRBV10-2 combines with J gene TRBJ2-1; no firm D call. CDR1 is WSHSY, CDR2 SAAADI, per germline. Trimming took 2 bases from V and 0 from J, leaving 8 bases between them. This CDR3 spans 15 amino acids. The CDR3 sequence is CASSEAPSSYNEQFF. The DNA of the CDR3 is TGCGCCAGCAGTGAGGCCCCGAGCTCCTACAATGAGCAGTTCTTC.

This chain uses TRBV6-5 with TRBJ2-7; D is possibly TRBD2 (5 bases). CDR1 is MNHEY, CDR2 SVGAGI, per germline. Between the trimmed V and J ends, which lost 5 bases and 5 bases, there was a span of 16 bases. This CDR3 has 14 residues. The CDR3 loop reads CASSPGFPVDEQYF. The DNA for the CDR3 is TGTGCCAGCAGTCCGGGATTCCCGGTCGACGAGCAGTACTTC.

The chain carries TRBV5-1 and TRBJ2-3, with a tentative D call TRBD2 (7 bases). Germline CDR1 is SGHRS and CDR2 is YFSETQ. This CDR3 is 15 amino acids long. The V end was cut by 3 bases, the J end by 2 bases, with 13 bases between. CDR3 bases: TGCGCCAGCAGCTATGCGGGGGCGTTCACAGATACGCAGTATTTT. Translated, it gives CASSYAGAFTDTQYF.

This clone showed up just once. The chain recombines TRBV5-6 with TRBJ2-1; 10 bases align to TRBD1. The V segment lost 3 bases and the J segment 7 bases; nucleotides outside the gene matches: 1. The CDR3 has 13 amino acids. From germline, CDR1 is SGHDT and CDR2 YYEEEE. In DNA, the CDR3 is TGTGCCAGCAGCTGGGACAGGGGAAATGAGCAGTTCTTC. Translating gives CASSWDRGNEQFF.

The chain's CDR3 is CASSPLAGGTDTQYF. In DNA, the CDR3 is TGTGCCAGCTCACCACTGGCAGGGGGCACAGATACGCAGTATTTT. J is TRBJ2-3 and V is TRBV18; D might be TRBD1 (6 bases). V lost 1 base, J lost 1 base, and 9 bases lay in between. The CDR3 totals 15 residues. Germline CDR1 reads KGHSH; CDR2 reads LQKENI.

The chain combines TRBV30 with TRBJ1-3, with 7 bases that match TRBD1. The CDR3 is 13 amino acids. J was trimmed by 4 bases and V by 5 bases; bases with no gene match: 5. The germline gives CDR1 GTSNPN, CDR2 SVGIG (reference sequence). DNA for the CDR3: TGTGCCTGGGACAGGGCCGTCGGAAACACCATATATTTT. Amino acid sequence: CAWDRAVGNTIYF.

The rearrangement joins TRBV11-3 to TRBJ2-5; TRBD2 matches at 9 bases. Germline CDR1 reads SGHNT; CDR2 reads YENEEA. The CDR3 has 15 residues. The V gene end was trimmed by 4 bases and the J gene end by 4 bases; junction bases not matched to a gene: 7. CDR3 in DNA: TGTGCCAGCAGCTCGCGGGGGGGAATGGGAGAGACCCAGTACTTC. Protein product: CASSSRGGMGETQYF.

This clone was recorded only once. V usage is TRBV10-1 and J usage is TRBJ2-7, with 8 positions matching TRBD2. This CDR3 region has 16 residues. After removal of 4 bases from V and 4 bases from J, the junction contained 12 bases not matched to a gene. From germline, CDR1 is WNHNN and CDR2 SYGVQD (reference sequence). CDR3 nucleotides: TGCGCCAGCAGTGGACCGGGGCTAGCGGGTAGGTACGAGCAGTACGTC. Translating gives CASSGPGLAGRYEQYV.

V is TRBV2 and J is TRBJ2-5, with TRBD2 matching 8 bases. CDR3 length: 14 residues. V shed 2 bases, J shed 4 bases, and the junction held 3 bases outside the gene matches. CDR1 is SNHLY, CDR2 FYNNEI, per germline. DNA for the CDR3: TGTGCCAGCAGTGAAAGTGGACTAGCAGAGACCCAGTACTTC. Encoded protein: CASSESGLAETQYF.

The chain is built from TRBV5-4 and TRBJ1-1; TRBD1 agrees at 9 bases. Germline loops: CDR1 SGHNT, CDR2 YYREEE (reference sequence). The CDR3 spans 13 residues. The V segment lost 4 bases and the J segment 10 bases; nucleotides outside the gene matches: 8. This CDR3 reads CASSNTGGAGAFF. The CDR3, as DNA: TGTGCCAGCAGCAACACAGGGGGCGCGGGAGCTTTCTTT. Variable domain in full (rest from reference TRBV5-4 and TRBJ1-1): ETGVTQSPTHLIKTRGQQVTLRCSSQSGHNTVSWYQQALGQGPQFIFQYYREEENGRGNFPPRFSGLQFPNYSSELNVNALELDDSALYLCASSNTGGAGAFFGQGTRLTVV.

This chain connects TRBV2 to TRBJ1-3; weak D call: TRBD1 (5 bases). This CDR3 comprises 14 residues. V was clipped by 3 bases and J by 6 bases, with 12 bases between them. The V gene's germline CDR1 is SNHLY and CDR2 FYNNEI. The CDR3 spells CASSEAHRLNTIYF. Written as DNA, the CDR3 is TGTGCCAGCAGTGAGGCTCACAGGTTAAACACCATATATTTT.

This rearrangement joins TRBV14 to TRBJ1-1; tentatively, D is TRBD1 (6 bases). Germline V CDR1 and CDR2: SGHDN, FVKESK. The CDR3 has 16 amino acids. Trimming shortened V by 4 bases and J by 7 bases, and 22 bases separated the two germline ends. The chain's CDR3 is CASSPRDTTTIHEAFF. The CDR3, as DNA: TGTGCCAGCAGCCCCAGGGACACCACCACCATCCATGAAGCTTTCTTT.